This entry lists 5 T cell receptor beta chains sequenced from one sample in a study of blood T cell repertoires in COVID-19. Only in-frame clones appear in the TCRdb table, and some are missing; sequencing was by immunoSEQ multiplex PCR. The data show a few hundred thousand clones, with more than 80% seen just once and 6.3% held by the top ten. The sequenced material came from peripheral blood. These receptors all stem from a woman between 45 and 60 years old with COVID-19, enrolled during active disease.

The J gene is TRBJ1-1, the V gene TRBV19, with 8 nucleotides matching TRBD1. Germline loops: CDR1 LNHDA, CDR2 SQIVND (reference sequence). Trimming removed 1 base from V and 5 bases from J; junction bases left unmatched: 3. This CDR3 region has 14 residues. The CDR3 region is CASSIAGGSTEAFF. CDR3 coding DNA: TGTGCCAGTAGTATAGCAGGGGGCAGTACTGAAGCTTTCTTT.

The table lists this clone with a count of one. The rearrangement links TRBV3-1 (or the pseudogene TRBV3-2) to TRBJ2-4; 12 nucleotides line up with TRBD2. CDR1 and CDR2 from the germline V gene are LGHDT and YNNKEL (reference sequence). CDR3 length: 17 amino acids. V lost 9 bases and J lost 8; bases outside the gene matches: 17. The DNA of the CDR3 is TGTGCCAGTGGTTTCCTAGCGGGAGGGCCTAGTGTTGACATTCAGTACTTC. It translates to CASGFLAGGPSVDIQYF.

This CDR3 reads CASSPDLTQTYEQYF. The CDR3 nucleotides are TGTGCCAGCAGCCCCGACTTGACTCAAACCTACGAGCAGTACTTC. This chain joins TRBV11-2 and TRBJ2-7; D gene ambiguous. The CDR3 is made up of 15 amino acids. Germline CDR1 and CDR2: SGHAT and FQNNGV. V lost 5 bases to trimming and J lost 2 bases, with 16 bases between them.

The chain employs TRBV29-1 and TRBJ2-3, with D possibly being TRBD1 (6 bases). The CDR3 contains 13 residues. V dropped 6 bases and J dropped 2 bases, with 12 bases sitting between them. Germline-derived CDR1 and CDR2 are SQVTM and ANQGSEA. The CDR3 region is CSVIQGNTDTQYF. The CDR3 DNA sequence: TGCAGCGTCATACAGGGAAACACAGATACGCAGTATTTT.

The rearrangement uses TRBV7-9 and TRBJ2-3; TRBD2 agrees at 7 bases. V dropped 2 bases and J dropped 4; count of bases not matched to a gene: 3. CDR3 length: 14 amino acids. The germline CDR1 and CDR2 sequences are SEHNR and FQNEAQ (reference sequence). The CDR3 bases are TGTGCCAGCAGCTTAAGCGCGGGGGCAGATACGCAGTATTTT. It is translated as CASSLSAGADTQYF.